The rows below give T cell receptor beta chains drawn from one sample of a study of CD8+ T cells in alopecia areata. This table comes from immunoSEQ multiplex PCR, and its TCRdb copy is limited to in-frame clones, with some not included. The sample has about 150,000 clones; 50% to 65% are singletons. The specimen was CD8+ T cells sorted from blood, collected at week 0. Every receptor here comes from a human donor with alopecia areata. Both conserved end residues are part of each CDR3.

v_call,cdr3_length,j_call,cdr3_aa
TRBV6-5,13,TRBJ2-1,CASSWTSMNEQFF
TRBV14,15,TRBJ2-7,CASSPDTGYSYEQYF
TRBV27,17,TRBJ1-5,CASSLWLEGISNQPQHF
TRBV19,12,TRBJ1-5,CASSSRGQPQHF
TRBV4-1,11,TRBJ2-1,CASSLFDEQFF
TRBV4-3,16,TRBJ2-5,CASSQGGQGMEETQYF
TRBV13,14,TRBJ2-5,CASSLGQGAKTQYF
TRBV4-3,16,TRBJ2-5,CASSPTGRGYQETQYF
TRBV6-5,15,TRBJ2-2,CASTQGLELTGELFF
TRBV25-1,11,TRBJ2-7,CATGGAYEQYF
TRBV10-3,13,TRBJ1-2,CAISPMDNYGYTF
TRBV29-1,15,TRBJ2-3,CSVGGTTLMRDTQYF
TRBV4-3,15,TRBJ2-1,CASSPDSLDYNEQFF
TRBV4-3,15,TRBJ2-7,CASSHTGQRAYEQYF
TRBV30,14,TRBJ2-7,CAWSGGQGAYEQYF
TRBV30,13,TRBJ1-2,CAWSVSERENPNF
TRBV12-5,14,TRBJ1-5,CASGLNGPNQPQHF
TRBV4-3,14,TRBJ1-2,CASSQGSGDYGYTF
TRBV7-9,16,TRBJ2-1,CAGATGLLPPYNEQFF
TRBV19,13,TRBJ2-1,CASSDGGDNEQFF
TRBV5-1,15,TRBJ2-1,CASSSGTSSYNEQFF
TRBV9,14,TRBJ2-7,CASSETGTGFEQYF
TRBV4-3,17,TRBJ1-1,CASSQEDRRGESTEAFF
TRBV2,18,TRBJ2-7,CASRLPGQKPTGVYEQYF
TRBV30,13,TRBJ1-2,CAWQQGRGVGYTF
TRBV6-4,15,TRBJ2-3,CASSQRSEGTDTQYF
TRBV4-1,15,TRBJ2-1,CASSLSGGARNEQFF
TRBV29-1,12,.,CSVVPSANEQYF
TRBV19,16,TRBJ2-2,CASSIETGANTGELFF
TRBV10-3,14,TRBJ1-5,CAISQGYSNQPQHF
TRBV7-2,17,TRBJ2-5,CASREGASGGLRKTQYF
TRBV7-9,17,TRBJ2-1,CASSLGLSDERDNEQFF
TRBV28,14,TRBJ2-7,CASSFGTGTYEQYF
TRBV11-2,14,TRBJ2-3,CASGLAGLTDTQYF
TRBV5-1,19,TRBJ2-3,CASSPNPGLAGPSTDTQYF
TRBV30,14,TRBJ2-3,CAWSVVGGTDTQYF
TRBV25-1,13,TRBJ1-1,CASSDQGFTEAFF
TRBV19,14,TRBJ1-1,CASSMSGVNTEAFF
TRBV4-3,13,TRBJ2-7,CASSQADSYEQYF
TRBV7-9,15,TRBJ2-7,CASSQGQAGRYEQYF
TRBV6-5,11,TRBJ1-1,CATLRGTEAFF
TRBV15,13,TRBJ1-5,CATSRDPDQPQHF
TRBV2,15,TRBJ1-1,CASSDAEDPNTEAFF
TRBV27,16,TRBJ1-5,CASSLDSTYSNQPQHF
TRBV7-9,13,TRBJ1-1,CASSLTPQGEAFF
TRBV7-9,16,TRBJ2-2,CASSFNGGGNTGELFF
TRBV29-1,10,TRBJ1-1,CSVVLGEAFF
TRBV9,15,TRBJ2-2,CASSVGGANTGELFF